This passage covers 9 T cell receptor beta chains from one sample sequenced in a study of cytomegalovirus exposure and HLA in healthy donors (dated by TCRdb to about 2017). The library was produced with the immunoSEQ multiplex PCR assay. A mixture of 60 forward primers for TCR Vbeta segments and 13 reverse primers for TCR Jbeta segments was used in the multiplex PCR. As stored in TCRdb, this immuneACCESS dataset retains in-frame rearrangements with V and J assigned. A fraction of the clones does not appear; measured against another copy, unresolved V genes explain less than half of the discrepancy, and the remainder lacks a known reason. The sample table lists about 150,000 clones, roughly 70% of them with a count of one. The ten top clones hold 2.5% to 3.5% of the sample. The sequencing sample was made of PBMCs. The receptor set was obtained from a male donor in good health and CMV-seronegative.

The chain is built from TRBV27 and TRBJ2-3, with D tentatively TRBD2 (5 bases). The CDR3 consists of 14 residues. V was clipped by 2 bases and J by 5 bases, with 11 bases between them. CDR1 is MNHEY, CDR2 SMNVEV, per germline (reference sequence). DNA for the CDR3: TGTGCCAGCAGTTTAGGGCTAGCAGTAGATACGCAGTATTTT. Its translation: CASSLGLAVDTQYF.

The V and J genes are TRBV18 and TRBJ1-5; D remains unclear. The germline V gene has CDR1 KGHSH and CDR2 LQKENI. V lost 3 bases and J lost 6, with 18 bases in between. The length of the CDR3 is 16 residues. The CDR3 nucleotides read TGTGCCAGCTCACCGCGGAGGATTCTTAGCGGTCAGCCCCAGCATTTT. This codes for CASSPRRILSGQPQHF.

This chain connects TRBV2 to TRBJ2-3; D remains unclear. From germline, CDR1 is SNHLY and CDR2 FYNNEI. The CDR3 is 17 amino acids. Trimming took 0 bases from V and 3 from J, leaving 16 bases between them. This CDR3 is CASSEATDGFGTDTQYF. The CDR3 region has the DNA TGTGCCAGCAGTGAAGCTACCGACGGTTTCGGGACAGATACGCAGTATTTT.

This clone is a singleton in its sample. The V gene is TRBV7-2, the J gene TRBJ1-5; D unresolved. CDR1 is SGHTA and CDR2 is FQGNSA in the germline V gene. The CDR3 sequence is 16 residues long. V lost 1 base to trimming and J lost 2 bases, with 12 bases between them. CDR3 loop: CASSLGFGGRNQPQHF. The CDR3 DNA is TGTGCCAGCAGCTTAGGGTTTGGAGGTCGCAATCAGCCCCAGCATTTT.

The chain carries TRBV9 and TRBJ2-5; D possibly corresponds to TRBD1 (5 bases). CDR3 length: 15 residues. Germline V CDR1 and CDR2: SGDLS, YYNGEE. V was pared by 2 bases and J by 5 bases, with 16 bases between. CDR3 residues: CASSVQGLETETQYF. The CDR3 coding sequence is TGTGCCAGCAGCGTTCAGGGCTTAGAAACTGAGACCCAGTACTTC.

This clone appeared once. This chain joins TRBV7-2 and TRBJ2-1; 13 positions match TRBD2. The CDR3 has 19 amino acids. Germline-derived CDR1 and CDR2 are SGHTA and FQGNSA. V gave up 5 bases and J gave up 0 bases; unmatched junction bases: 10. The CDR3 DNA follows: TGTGCCAGCAGCCTACCGACCCGGACTAGCGGGAGCTCCTACAATGAGCAGTTCTTC. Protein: CASSLPTRTSGSSYNEQFF.

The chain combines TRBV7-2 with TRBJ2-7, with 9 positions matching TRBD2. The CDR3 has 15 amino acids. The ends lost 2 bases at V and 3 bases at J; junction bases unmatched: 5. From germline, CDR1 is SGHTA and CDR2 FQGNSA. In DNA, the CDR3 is TGTGCCAGCAGCTTATTCCTAGCGGGAATCTACGAGCAGTACTTC. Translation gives CASSLFLAGIYEQYF.

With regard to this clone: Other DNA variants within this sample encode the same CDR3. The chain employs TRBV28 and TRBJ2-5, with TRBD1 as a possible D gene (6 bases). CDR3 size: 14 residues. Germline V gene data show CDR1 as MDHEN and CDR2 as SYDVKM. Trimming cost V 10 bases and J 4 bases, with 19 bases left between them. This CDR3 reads CATRTEGGVETQYF. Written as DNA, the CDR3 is TGTGCCACCCGGACAGAAGGGGGTGTAGAGACCCAGTACTTC.

DNA for the CDR3: TGTGCCAGTAGTGTCACTAGCGGAAGCTCTAGCACAGATACGCAGTATTTT. It yields the protein CASSVTSGSSSTDTQYF. The chain joins TRBV19 to TRBJ2-3; 8 positions match TRBD2. Germline values: CDR1 LNHDA, CDR2 SQIVND (reference sequence). The CDR3 is made up of 17 amino acids. J lost 0 bases, V lost 5 bases, and 10 bases had no gene match.